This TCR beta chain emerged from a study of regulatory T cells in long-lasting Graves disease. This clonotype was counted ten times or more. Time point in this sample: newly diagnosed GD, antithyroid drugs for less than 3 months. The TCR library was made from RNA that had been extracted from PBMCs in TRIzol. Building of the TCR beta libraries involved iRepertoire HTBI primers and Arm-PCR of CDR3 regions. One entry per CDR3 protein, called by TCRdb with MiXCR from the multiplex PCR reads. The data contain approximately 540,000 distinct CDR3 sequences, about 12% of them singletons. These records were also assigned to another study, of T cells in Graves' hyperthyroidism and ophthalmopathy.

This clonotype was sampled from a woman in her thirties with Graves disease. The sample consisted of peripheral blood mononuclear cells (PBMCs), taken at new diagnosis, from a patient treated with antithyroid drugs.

CDR3 DNA: TGTGCCAGCAGTGATGGGCTTACCTACGAGCAGTACTTC. Translation gives CASSDGLTYEQYF. The V gene is TRBV2, the J gene TRBJ2-7; unclear D gene. Germline V gene sequence: CDR1 SNHLY, CDR2 FYNNEI. V lost 3 bases, J lost 2 bases, and 8 bases lay in between. This CDR3 contains 13 residues.